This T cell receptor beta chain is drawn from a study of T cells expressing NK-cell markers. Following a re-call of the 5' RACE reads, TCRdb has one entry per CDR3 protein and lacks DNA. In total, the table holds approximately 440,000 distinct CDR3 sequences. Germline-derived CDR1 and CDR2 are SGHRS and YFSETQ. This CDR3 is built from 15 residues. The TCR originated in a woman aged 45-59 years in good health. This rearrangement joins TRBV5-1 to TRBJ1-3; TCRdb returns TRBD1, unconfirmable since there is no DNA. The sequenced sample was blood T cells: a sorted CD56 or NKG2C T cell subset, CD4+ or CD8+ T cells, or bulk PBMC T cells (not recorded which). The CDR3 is CASSFGGVGGNTIYF. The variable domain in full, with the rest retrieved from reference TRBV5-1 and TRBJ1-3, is KAGVTQTPRYLIKTRGQQVTLSCSPISGHRSVSWYQQTPGQGLQFLFEYFSETQRNKGNFPGRFSGRQFSNSRSEMNVSTLELGDSALYLCASSFGGVGGNTIYFGEGSWLTVV.